The entry below describes one T cell receptor (beta chain). The target of this receptor is not known. Base qualities are missing; no much larger clone stands one base away. The time point label corresponds to: after dendritic cell vaccination, including at tumor progression/relapse. To be selected, patients needed enough residual fresh-frozen tumor tissue and more than two years of available survival data. None of the glioblastoma patients carried an isocitrate dehydrogenase mutation, although molecular status otherwise varied. PBMC were collected before vaccination, two weeks after the third vaccination, and at tumor progression if progression occurred. The Qiagen DNeasy Blood extraction Kit was used for extraction of genomic DNA. This sample was included in a study of glioma-infiltrating T cells after dendritic cell vaccination listed by TCRdb under 2016. Regarding the study in general: Of the roughly 15 glioblastoma patients in the cohort, all drawn from Phase I and II dendritic cell vaccination trials, 9 were newly diagnosed and 6 had recurrent disease. Patients received autologous tumor lysate-pulsed dendritic cell vaccination between about 2003 and 2013. To make the vaccine, monocyte-derived dendritic cells were cultured for about seven days with IL-4 and GM-CSF and then pulsed overnight with autologous tumor lysate. Three intradermal dendritic cell vaccine injections were administered to patients at biweekly intervals in the arm below the axilla. In glioblastoma patients vaccinated with dendritic cells, deep sequencing of TCR beta CDR3 regions served to measure the amount of tumor-infiltrating lymphocytes and to compare repertoires between tumor and blood. Survival after dendritic cell vaccination was correlated with TCR sequencing metrics, such as TIL content and the overlap between tumor and blood repertoires. The paper as a whole reports these results and caveats: The cohort was small and heterogeneous, few patients had complete blood and tumor sets, and even fewer had initial-recurrent tumor pairs. After dendritic cell vaccination, a higher estimated pretreatment TIL content predicted longer time to progression and overall survival. TCR clonality showed no direct relationship with survival, which suggests that a diverse polyclonal response may matter. The response model built on TCR overlap across three groups was characterized as speculative, with prospective validation still needed.

Counted from cysteine to phenylalanine, this CDR3 has 15 amino acids. Only the CDR3 portion is preserved as DNA: 45 bases, with reading frame beginning at the first base. V is shortened by 4 bases, J by 8 bases, and the region joining them spans 18 bases. The germline V gene specifies SGDLS as CDR1 and YYNGEE as CDR2. Using the immunoSEQ assay, TCRB CDR3 regions were amplified from 2 micrograms of genomic DNA, or from all available DNA when less than that was on hand. The multiplex PCR employed 60 forward primers targeting TCR V beta segments and 13 reverse primers targeting J beta segments. To estimate reads per starting template, synthetic control templates were spiked into each sample at limiting dilution. The Illumina HiSeq System generated sequencing reads of 87 bp. The study's processing was this. PCR and sequencing errors were removed by a nearest neighbor algorithm that merged closely related sequences. TCR overlap was defined as the percentage of unique tumor TCR beta sequences that were also present in the same patient's peripheral blood. Here the immuneACCESS table is served through TCRdb, limited to in-frame sequences with V and J called. Missing clones are a known gap in these copies; in checked studies unresolved V genes cover under half, and the rest lacks a known reason. That table is the source of V, J and clone size, and D and trimming were worked out from the DNA. The sample table shows more than 95,000 clones, and 65% to 85% are seen once. Together, the top ten hold approximately 5.4% of the sample.

Sequencing used blood, obtained after dendritic cell vaccination. This sequence uses TRBV9 and TRBJ1-4, with the D gene uncertain. The TCR sequence derives from a human donor with glioblastoma. The CDR3 sequence is CASSTGEGSREKLFF. The DNA is TGTGCCAGCAGCACCGGGGAGGGTTCTAGGGAAAAACTGTTTTTT.